These 16 T cell receptor beta chains were sequenced from one sample in a study of blood T cell repertoires in COVID-19. The assay was immunoSEQ multiplex PCR, and TCRdb's table has in-frame clones only and misses some. The data hold 100,000 to 150,000 clones, with approximately 80% observed a single time. The sample was peripheral blood. These receptors all stem from a man in his sixties or seventies with acute or convalescent COVID-19.

The V call is TRBV5-1, the J call TRBJ2-7, with unresolved D. The V and J ends lost 0 bases and 6 bases respectively, with 7 bases between them. CDR3 size: 12 residues. In germline, CDR1 is SGHRS, CDR2 YFSETQ. Here the CDR3 DNA reads TGCGCCAGCAGCTTGGGCGTCTCCGAGCAGTACTTC. This gives the protein CASSLGVSEQYF.

This CDR3 reads CASSTPEGGGNQPQHF. CDR3 sequence (DNA): TGTGCCAGTAGTACCCCCGAGGGAGGCGGCAATCAGCCCCAGCATTTT. J is TRBJ1-5 and V is TRBV19; D is undetermined. Germline values: CDR1 LNHDA, CDR2 SQIVND (reference sequence). This CDR3 has 16 residues. V was clipped by 4 bases and J by 2 bases, with 15 bases between them.

CDR3: CASSRGGTASYNEQFF. CDR3 in DNA: TGTGCCAGCAGTCGAGGGGGGACTGCCTCCTACAATGAGCAGTTCTTC. The chain is built from TRBV6-6 and TRBJ2-1; D is possibly TRBD1 or TRBD2 (6 bases each). CDR1 and CDR2 from the germline V gene are MNHNY and SVGAGI (reference sequence). The CDR3 consists of 16 residues. V lost 5 bases to trimming and J lost 0 bases, with 14 bases between them.

This clone was picked up a small number of times. The CDR3 reads CASSLGAGDGYTF. CDR3 nucleotide sequence: TGTGCCAGCAGCTTAGGGGCAGGGGATGGCTACACCTTC. The V call is TRBV7-2, the J call TRBJ1-2; possibly TRBD1 for D (6 bases). Between the trimmed V and J ends, which lost 1 base and 6 bases, there was a span of 9 bases. Looked up from germline, CDR1 is SGHTA and CDR2 is FQGNSA. The length of the CDR3 is 13 residues.

V usage is TRBV5-1 and J usage is TRBJ2-2, with TRBD1 identical over 12 bases. Trimming at V came to 4 bases and at J to 5 bases, leaving 6 bases not matched to a gene. The CDR3 contains 16 residues. CDR1 is SGHRS, CDR2 YFSETQ, per germline. The CDR3 DNA reads as TGCGCCAGCAGCCCGGGACAGGGGGCGCGAACCGGGGAGCTGTTTTTT. It specifies CASSPGQGARTGELFF.

This clone came up a few times. The chain couples TRBV6-4 to TRBJ1-1, with D maybe TRBD1 (5 bases). Germline V gene data show CDR1 as MRHNA and CDR2 as SNTAGT. Between the trimmed V and J ends, which lost 0 bases and 6 bases, there was a span of 8 bases. The CDR3 is made up of 13 amino acids. The CDR3 region is CASSDSSRAEAFF. The CDR3 coding sequence is TGTGCCAGCAGTGACTCGAGCAGGGCTGAAGCTTTCTTT.

The chain couples TRBV5-1 to TRBJ2-1, with D tentatively TRBD2 (6 bases). This CDR3 region has 13 residues. V dropped 7 bases and J dropped 1 base, with 9 bases sitting between them. CDR1 is SGHRS, CDR2 YFSETQ, per germline. Here the CDR3 DNA reads TGCGCCAGCGGGGACTTTTCCTACAATGAGCAGTTCTTC. This gives the protein CASGDFSYNEQFF.

This chain joins TRBV7-2 and TRBJ2-3, with TRBD2 identical over 11 bases. After removal of 7 bases from V and 3 bases from J, the junction contained 3 bases not matched to a gene. The CDR3 totals 14 residues. CDR1 and CDR2 (germline): SGHTA, FQGNSA. CDR3 residues: CASTSGGITDTQYF. The CDR3 DNA is TGTGCCAGCACTAGCGGGGGGATTACAGATACGCAGTATTTT. The variable domain in full, completed from reference TRBV7-2 and TRBJ2-3, reads GAGVSQSPSNKVTEKGKDVELRCDPISGHTALYWYRQSLGQGLEFLIYFQGNSAPDKSGLPSDRFSAERTGGSVSTLTIQRTQQEDSAVYLCASTSGGITDTQYFGPGTRLTVL.

The J gene is TRBJ2-1, the V gene TRBV20-1; D is perhaps TRBD2 (6 bases). The germline V gene has CDR1 DFQATT and CDR2 SNEGSKA (reference sequence). The ends were cut back, 0 bases at V and 13 bases at J, with 10 bases in the middle. This CDR3 is 11 amino acids long. CDR3 amino acids: CSARDWGVQFF. The CDR3 DNA sequence: TGCAGTGCTAGAGATTGGGGGGTACAGTTCTTC.

The chain carries TRBV5-6 and TRBJ2-7, with TRBD1 matching over 8 bases. The CDR3 has 14 amino acids. Trimming cost V 4 bases and J 1 base; bases outside gene matches: 4. Looked up from germline, CDR1 is SGHDT and CDR2 is YYEEEE. CDR3: CASSRTGTSYEQYF. In DNA form, the CDR3 reads TGTGCCAGCAGCCGGACAGGGACATCCTACGAGCAGTACTTC. Full variable domain (rest looked up from reference TRBV5-6 and TRBJ2-7): DAGVTQSPTHLIKTRGQQVTLRCSPKSGHDTVSWYQQALGQGPQFIFQYYEEEERQRGNFPDRFSGHQFPNYSSELNVNALLLGDSALYLCASSRTGTSYEQYFGPGTRLTVT.

In its sample, this clone was seen once. V and J are TRBV20-1 and TRBJ2-5, with D uncertain. The CDR3 consists of 12 residues. The germline gives CDR1 DFQATT, CDR2 SNEGSKA (reference sequence). Between the trimmed V and J ends, which lost 3 bases and 4 bases, there was a span of 9 bases. The CDR3 DNA sequence: TGCAGTGCTAGTCCGGGTCGAGAGACCCAGTACTTC. As protein: CSASPGRETQYF.

This sequence joins TRBV29-1 and TRBJ1-4, with a possible D match to TRBD1 (6 bases). The V end was cut by 6 bases, the J end by 5 bases, with 10 bases between. This CDR3 comprises 12 residues. In germline, CDR1 is SQVTM, CDR2 ANQGSEA. CDR3 nucleotide sequence: TGCAGCGTGGGGCAGGGGAATGAAAAACTGTTTTTT. Protein sequence: CSVGQGNEKLFF.

V gene TRBV5-1 combines with J gene TRBJ2-3; 9 positions match TRBD1. Germline assignment: CDR1 SGHRS and CDR2 YFSETQ. J was trimmed by 3 bases and V by 4 bases; bases with no gene match: 6. The CDR3 runs 15 residues. The CDR3 here is CASSTDRGGTDTQYF. Here the CDR3 DNA reads TGCGCCAGCAGCACGGACAGGGGAGGGACAGATACGCAGTATTTT.

The genes are TRBV19 and TRBJ1-1; D is undetermined. The germline V gene encodes CDR1 LNHDA and CDR2 SQIVND (reference sequence). This CDR3 contains 15 residues. With 3 bases removed from V and 0 bases from J, the gap between germline ends came to 11 bases. The CDR3 bases are TGTGCCAGTAGTATGAGTGGTCGGTTGAACACTGAAGCTTTCTTT. As protein: CASSMSGRLNTEAFF.

This chain joins TRBV28 and TRBJ1-5; the D is unclear. The CDR3 is made up of 13 amino acids. Looked up from germline, CDR1 is MDHEN and CDR2 is SYDVKM. The germline V and J ends were trimmed by 5 bases and 7 bases, with 12 bases remaining between them. The CDR3 DNA follows: TGTGCCAGCAGTCTCCGAACTAGGCAGCCCCAGCATTTT. Its protein is CASSLRTRQPQHF. Using reference TRBV28 and TRBJ1-5 for the parts outside the CDR3, the full variable domain is DVKVTQSSRYLVKRTGEKVFLECVQDMDHENMFWYRQDPGLGLRLIYFSYDVKMKEKGDIPEGYSVSREKKERFSLILESASTNQTSMYLCASSLRTRQPQHFGDGTRLSIL.

The CDR3 DNA reads TGTGCCTGGATCGTGGGGCCTGGCTACACCTTC. This gives the protein CAWIVGPGYTF. This rearrangement joins TRBV30 to TRBJ1-2; TRBD1 might be the D (5 bases). V lost 4 bases to trimming and J lost 7 bases, with 10 bases between them. This CDR3 has 11 residues. The germline V gene has CDR1 GTSNPN and CDR2 SVGIG (reference sequence).